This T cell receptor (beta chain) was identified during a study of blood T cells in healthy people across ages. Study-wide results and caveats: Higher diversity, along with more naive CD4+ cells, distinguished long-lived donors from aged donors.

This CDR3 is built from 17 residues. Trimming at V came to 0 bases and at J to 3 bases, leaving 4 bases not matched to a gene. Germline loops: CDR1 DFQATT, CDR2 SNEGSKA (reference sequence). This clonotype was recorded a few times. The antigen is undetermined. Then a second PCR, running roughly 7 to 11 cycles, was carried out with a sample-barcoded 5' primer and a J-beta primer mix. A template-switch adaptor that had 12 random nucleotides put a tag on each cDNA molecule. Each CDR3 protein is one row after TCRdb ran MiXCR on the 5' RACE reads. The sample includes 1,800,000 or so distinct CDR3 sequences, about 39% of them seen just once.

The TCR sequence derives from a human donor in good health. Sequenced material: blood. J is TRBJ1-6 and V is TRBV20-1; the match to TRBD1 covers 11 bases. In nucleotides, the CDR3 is TGCAGTGCTAGAGATCCCGGGACAGGGGGCTATAATTCACCCCTCCACTTT. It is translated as CSARDPGTGGYNSPLHF.